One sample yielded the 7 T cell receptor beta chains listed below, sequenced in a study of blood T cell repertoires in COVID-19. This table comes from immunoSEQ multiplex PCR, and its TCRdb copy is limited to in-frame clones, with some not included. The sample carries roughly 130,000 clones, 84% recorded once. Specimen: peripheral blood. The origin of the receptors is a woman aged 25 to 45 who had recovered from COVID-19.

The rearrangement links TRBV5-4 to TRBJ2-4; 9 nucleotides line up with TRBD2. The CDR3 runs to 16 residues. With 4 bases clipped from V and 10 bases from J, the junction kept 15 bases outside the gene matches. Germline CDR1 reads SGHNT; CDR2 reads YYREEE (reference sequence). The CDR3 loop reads CASSTRVAGGPTIQYF. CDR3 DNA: TGTGCCAGCAGCACCAGGGTGGCGGGGGGGCCCACGATTCAGTACTTC.

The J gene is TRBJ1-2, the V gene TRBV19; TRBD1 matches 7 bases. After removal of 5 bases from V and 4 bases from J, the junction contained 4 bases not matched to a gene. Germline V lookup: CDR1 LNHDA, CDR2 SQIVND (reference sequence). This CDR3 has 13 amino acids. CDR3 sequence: CASSPRTGYGYTF. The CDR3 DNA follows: TGTGCCAGTAGTCCCAGGACAGGCTATGGCTACACCTTC.

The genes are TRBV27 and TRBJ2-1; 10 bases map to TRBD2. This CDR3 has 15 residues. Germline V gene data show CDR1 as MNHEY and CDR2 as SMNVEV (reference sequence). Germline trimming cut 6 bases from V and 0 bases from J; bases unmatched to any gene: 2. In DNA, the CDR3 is TGTGCCAGCAGCCCTAGCGGGAGCTCCTACAATGAGCAGTTCTTC. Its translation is CASSPSGSSYNEQFF.

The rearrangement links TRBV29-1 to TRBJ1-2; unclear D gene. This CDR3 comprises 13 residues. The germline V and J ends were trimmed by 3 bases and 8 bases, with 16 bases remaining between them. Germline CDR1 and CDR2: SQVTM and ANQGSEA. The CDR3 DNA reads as TGCAGCGTTGACTCGGCACCCCTCGGGGGCTACACCTTC. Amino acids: CSVDSAPLGGYTF.

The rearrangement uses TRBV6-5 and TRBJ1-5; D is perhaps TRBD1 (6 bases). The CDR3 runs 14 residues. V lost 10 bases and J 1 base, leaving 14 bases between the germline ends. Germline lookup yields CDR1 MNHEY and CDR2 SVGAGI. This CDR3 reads CATLGGMSNQPQHF. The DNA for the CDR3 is TGTGCCACTCTAGGGGGTATGAGCAATCAGCCCCAGCATTTT.

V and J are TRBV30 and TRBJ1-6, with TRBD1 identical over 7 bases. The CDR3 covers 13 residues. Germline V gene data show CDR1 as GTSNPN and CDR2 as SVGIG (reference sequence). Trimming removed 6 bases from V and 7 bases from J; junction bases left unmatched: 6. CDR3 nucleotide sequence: TGTGCCTGTTGGGACAGTGGGAATTCACCCCTCCACTTT. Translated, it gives CACWDSGNSPLHF.

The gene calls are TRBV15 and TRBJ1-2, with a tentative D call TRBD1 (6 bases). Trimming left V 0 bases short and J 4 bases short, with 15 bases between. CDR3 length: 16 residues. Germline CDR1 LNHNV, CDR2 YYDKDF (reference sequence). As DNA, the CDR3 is TGTGCCACCAGCAGAGATCCGCCGCAGGGGACCTATGGCTACACCTTC. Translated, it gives CATSRDPPQGTYGYTF. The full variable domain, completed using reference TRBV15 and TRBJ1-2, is DAMVIQNPRYQVTQFGKPVTLSCSQTLNHNVMYWYQQKSSQAPKLLFHYYDKDFNNEADTPDNFQSRRPNTSFCFLDIRSPGLGDTAMYLCATSRDPPQGTYGYTFGSGTRLTVV.